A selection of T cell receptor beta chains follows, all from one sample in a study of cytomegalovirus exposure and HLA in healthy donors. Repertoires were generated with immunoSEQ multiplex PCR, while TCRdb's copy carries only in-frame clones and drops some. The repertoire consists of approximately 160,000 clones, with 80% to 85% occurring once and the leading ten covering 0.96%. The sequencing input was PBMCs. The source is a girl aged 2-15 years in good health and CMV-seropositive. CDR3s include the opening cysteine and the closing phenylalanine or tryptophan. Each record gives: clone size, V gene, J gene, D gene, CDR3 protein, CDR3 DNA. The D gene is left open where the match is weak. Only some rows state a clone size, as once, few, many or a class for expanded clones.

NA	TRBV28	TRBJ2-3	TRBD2	CATSTSGRSGDTQYF	TGTGCCACTTCGACTAGCGGGAGATCCGGAGATACGCAGTATTTT
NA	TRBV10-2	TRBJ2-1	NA	CASSESAGDWHQFF	TGCGCCAGCAGTGAGTCGGCAGGGGATTGGCATCAGTTCTTC
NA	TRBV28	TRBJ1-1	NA	CASSLGIQAQNTEAFF	TGTGCCAGCAGTTTAGGTATCCAGGCGCAGAACACTGAAGCTTTCTTT
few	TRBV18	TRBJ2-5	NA	CASSPSEIETQYF	TGTGCCAGCTCACCTTCCGAGATAGAGACCCAGTACTTC
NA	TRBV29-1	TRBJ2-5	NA	CSVPWQGRETQYF	TGCAGCGTCCCCTGGCAGGGGCGAGAGACCCAGTACTTC
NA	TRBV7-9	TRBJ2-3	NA	CASSHTGHDTDTQYF	TGTGCCAGCAGCCATACAGGGCATGACACAGATACGCAGTATTTT
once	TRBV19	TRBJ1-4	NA	CASSMVDREKLFF	TGTGCCAGTAGTATGGTGGACAGAGAAAAACTGTTTTTT
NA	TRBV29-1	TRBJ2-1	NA	CSVEDRGYEQFF	TGCAGCGTTGAAGATCGAGGGTATGAGCAGTTCTTC
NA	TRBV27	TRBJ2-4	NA	CASSLRGLDIQYF	TGTGCCAGCAGTTTAAGGGGTCTCGACATTCAGTACTTC
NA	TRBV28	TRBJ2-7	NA	CASSFPQGKSYEQYF	TGTGCCAGCAGTTTCCCCCAGGGCAAATCATACGAGCAGTACTTC
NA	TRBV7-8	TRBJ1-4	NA	CASSLAAGRRNEKLFF	TGTGCCAGCAGCTTAGCGGCGGGACGGCGGAATGAAAAACTGTTTTTT
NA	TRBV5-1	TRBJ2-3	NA	CASSLNPSLGSDTQYF	TGCGCCAGCAGCTTGAACCCTAGTCTGGGTTCAGATACGCAGTATTTT
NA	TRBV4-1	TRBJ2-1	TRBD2	CASSQPTSGIYNEQFF	TGCGCCAGCAGCCAACCTACTAGCGGGATTTACAATGAGCAGTTCTTC
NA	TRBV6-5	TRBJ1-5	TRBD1	CASINRGVNQPQHF	TGTGCCAGCATCAACAGGGGGGTCAATCAGCCCCAGCATTTT